A single sample gave rise to the 10 T cell receptor beta chains below, sequenced in a study of cytomegalovirus exposure and HLA in healthy donors. The protocol was immunoSEQ multiplex PCR, while the TCRdb copy is restricted to in-frame clones and leaves out a portion. The sample carries some 250,000 clones, around 87% recorded once. Sequencing used PBMCs. All receptors come from a woman under 30 in good health and CMV-seronegative.

The chain is built from TRBV4-1 and TRBJ2-5, with 12 positions matching TRBD2. There are 17 residues in the CDR3. Looked up from germline, CDR1 is MGHRA and CDR2 is YSYEKL. V was clipped by 3 bases and J by 2 bases; unmatched bases: 7. CDR3 bases: TGCGCCAGCAGCCATCCCAGGCTAGCGGGGGGGCAAGAGACCCAGTACTTC. This codes for CASSHPRLAGGQETQYF.

The V and J genes are TRBV7-9 and TRBJ2-2; tentative D call: TRBD2 (5 bases). V lost 2 bases and J 6 bases, leaving 10 bases between the germline ends. Per the germline V gene, CDR1 is SEHNR and CDR2 is FQNEAQ (reference sequence). The CDR3 contains 14 residues. CDR3 in DNA: TGTGCCAGCAGCTTATCGGGATTCTCCGGGGAGCTGTTTTTT. It codes for CASSLSGFSGELFF.

This clone was seen a handful of times. The rearrangement uses TRBV5-6 and TRBJ2-2; D uncertain. The germline V and J ends were trimmed by 0 bases and 6 bases, with 9 bases remaining between them. This CDR3 is built from 14 residues. Germline V gives CDR1 SGHDT, CDR2 YYEEEE. The CDR3 nucleotides are TGTGCCAGCAGCTTGGGGAGTCCGTCCGGGGAGCTGTTTTTT. Its protein product is CASSLGSPSGELFF.

This chain connects TRBV11-3 to TRBJ2-3, with no clear D. The CDR3 totals 13 residues. The V end was cut by 11 bases, the J end by 1 base, with 13 bases between. Germline CDR1 SGHNT, CDR2 YENEEA. CDR3 bases: TGTGCCTCAGCCCGGGTGGGCACAGATACGCAGTATTTT. This gives the protein CASARVGTDTQYF. The full variable domain, rest sourced from reference TRBV11-3 and TRBJ2-3, is EAGVVQSPRYKIIEKKQPVAFWCNPISGHNTLYWYLQNLGQGPELLIRYENEEAVDDSQLPKDRFSAERLKGVDSTLKIQPAELGDSAVYLCASARVGTDTQYFGPGTRLTVL.

The chain carries TRBV7-9 and TRBJ2-3; 12 nucleotides align to TRBD2. The germline gives CDR1 SEHNR, CDR2 FQNEAQ (reference sequence). V lost 4 bases to trimming and J lost 6 bases; unmatched junction nucleotides: 8. The CDR3 loop spans 16 amino acids. The chain's CDR3 is CASSSRLAGDRDTQYF. Here the CDR3 DNA reads TGTGCCAGCAGCTCCAGACTAGCGGGGGACCGGGATACGCAGTATTTT.

CDR3 protein: CASSQEMGAGTQETQYF. CDR3 DNA sequence: TGCGCCAGCAGCCAAGAAATGGGGGCAGGGACCCAAGAGACCCAGTACTTC. The chain has TRBV4-1 and TRBJ2-5, with a possible D match to TRBD1 (6 bases). There are 17 residues in the CDR3. From germline, CDR1 is MGHRA and CDR2 YSYEKL. The ends were cut back, 0 bases at V and 1 base at J, with 15 bases in the middle.

The chain carries TRBV4-3 and TRBJ2-7; D remains ambiguous. V shed 0 bases and J shed 3 bases, with 9 bases lying between them. The CDR3 runs 14 residues. Germline values: CDR1 LGHNA, CDR2 YSLEER. The CDR3 region has the DNA TGCGCCAGCAGCCAAGATGAGGTTGGCTACGAGCAGTACTTC. This sequence encodes CASSQDEVGYEQYF.

This rearrangement joins TRBV6-5 to TRBJ2-7, with TRBD2 identical over 11 bases. This CDR3 spans 15 amino acids. V shed 5 bases and J 3 bases; nucleotides not matched to a gene: 6. Germline CDR1 and CDR2: MNHEY and SVGAGI. CDR3 bases: TGTGCCAGCAGTCAATCTAGCGGGGGGATCTACGAGCAGTACGTC. Residues: CASSQSSGGIYEQYV.

The chain couples TRBV2 to TRBJ1-2; TRBD1 matches 9 bases. The CDR3 spans 13 residues. The ends lost 6 bases at V and 2 bases at J; junction bases unmatched: 1. CDR1 and CDR2 from the germline V gene are SNHLY and FYNNEI. DNA for the CDR3: TGTGCCAGCAGGGGGACAGGGAACTATGGCTACACCTTC. Protein product: CASRGTGNYGYTF.

The chain joins TRBV5-6 to TRBJ2-3; 7 positions agree with TRBD1. The CDR3 is 14 residues long. Germline V CDR1 and CDR2: SGHDT, YYEEEE. J gave up 0 bases and V 7 bases, and 5 bases lay outside the gene matches. In DNA form, the CDR3 reads TGTGCCAGCCAAACGGGACAGAGCACAGATACGCAGTATTTT. The encoded protein is CASQTGQSTDTQYF.